One sample yielded the 14 T cell receptor beta chains listed below, sequenced in a study of cytomegalovirus exposure and HLA in healthy donors. Method: immunoSEQ multiplex PCR; TCRdb's copy keeps in-frame clones and lacks some. Found here are tens of thousands of clones, 97% of them singletons; the top ten hold around 1.5%. The sequenced sample consisted of PBMCs. The receptor set was obtained from a woman aged 18-29 years in good health and CMV-seropositive.

The chain combines TRBV5-1 with TRBJ2-5; 8 bases align to TRBD1. The CDR3 is made up of 13 amino acids. V shed 4 bases, J shed 3 bases, and the junction held 2 bases outside the gene matches. Germline V gene data show CDR1 as SGHRS and CDR2 as YFSETQ. The CDR3 protein is CASSGGQEETQYF. The CDR3 nucleotides are TGCGCCAGCAGCGGGGGACAGGAAGAGACCCAGTACTTC. The entire variable domain, with the rest obtained from reference TRBV5-1 and TRBJ2-5, is as follows: KAGVTQTPRYLIKTRGQQVTLSCSPISGHRSVSWYQQTPGQGLQFLFEYFSETQRNKGNFPGRFSGRQFSNSRSEMNVSTLELGDSALYLCASSGGQEETQYFGPGTRLLVL.

The chain couples TRBV27 to TRBJ2-2, with 14 nucleotides matching TRBD2. Trimming cost V 6 bases and J 6 bases; bases outside gene matches: 9. Germline V CDR1 and CDR2: MNHEY, SMNVEV (reference sequence). CDR3 length equals 17 residues. CDR3 DNA sequence: TGTGCCAGCAGAAGACTAGCGGGAGGGCGCCTGGCCGGGGAGCTGTTTTTT. Translation gives CASRRLAGGRLAGELFF.

The CDR3 DNA follows: TGTGCCAGCAGCCCCCATAGGGGGAGCAAACCCCAGCATTTT. Translating it yields CASSPHRGSKPQHF. This chain uses TRBV13 with TRBJ1-5, with D possibly TRBD1 on 6 matching bases. Trimming took 5 bases from V and 10 from J, leaving 18 bases between them. From germline, CDR1 is PRHDT and CDR2 FYEKMQ (reference sequence). The CDR3 contains 14 residues. Together with reference TRBV13 and TRBJ1-5, the CDR3 gives the full variable domain: AAGVIQSPRHLIKEKRETATLKCYPIPRHDTVYWYQQGPGQDPQFLISFYEKMQSDKGSIPDRFSAQQFSDYHSELNMSSLELGDSALYFCASSPHRGSKPQHFGDGTRLSIL.

J is TRBJ1-2 and V is TRBV19; 9 bases are shared with TRBD1. The length of the CDR3 is 14 residues. Germline CDR1 and CDR2: LNHDA and SQIVND (reference sequence). The junction had 3 bases not matched to a gene; V was cut back by 3 bases and J by 4 bases. CDR3 DNA: TGTGCCAGTAGTATGGACAGGGGCGTCTATGGCTACACCTTC. This translates into CASSMDRGVYGYTF.

This chain connects TRBV5-6 to TRBJ2-7, with D perhaps matching TRBD1 (5 bases). V shed 0 bases and J shed 5 bases, with 18 bases lying between them. Germline-derived CDR1 and CDR2 are SGHDT and YYEEEE. This CDR3 has 16 amino acids. As DNA, the CDR3 is TGTGCCAGCAGCTTGGGGGCAGGGCTCTTGGGGAACGAGCAGTACTTC. Translated: CASSLGAGLLGNEQYF.

This chain links TRBV6-6 with TRBJ1-4; 11 bases match TRBD1. CDR1 MNHNY and CDR2 SVGAGI come from the germline V gene (reference sequence). Unmatched junction bases numbered 4, after V lost 6 bases and J lost 4 bases. CDR3 length: 15 residues. CDR3 coding DNA: TGTGCCAGCAGCCGGGACAGGGGGAGTAATGAAAAACTGTTTTTT. As protein: CASSRDRGSNEKLFF.

The chain recombines TRBV10-3 with TRBJ2-3, with D perhaps matching TRBD1 (5 bases). The CDR3 has 16 residues. V lost 4 bases to trimming and J lost 6 bases, with 20 bases between them. Germline V gene data show CDR1 as ENHRY and CDR2 as SYGVKD. The DNA for the CDR3 is TGTGCCATCAGTGCGTCGGAACTCAGGGAAAGGGATACGCAGTATTTT. It specifies CAISASELRERDTQYF.

The rearrangement uses TRBV5-1 and TRBJ2-7; D not resolved. CDR3 length: 13 amino acids. Germline values: CDR1 SGHRS, CDR2 YFSETQ. V was cut by 1 base and J by 2 bases, with 7 bases left in between. CDR3 protein: CASSLQSAYEQYF. Here the CDR3 DNA reads TGCGCCAGCAGCTTGCAGTCAGCCTACGAGCAGTACTTC.

The chain uses TRBV6-1 and TRBJ1-1, with D possibly matching TRBD1 (5 bases). The CDR3 covers 14 residues. Germline values: CDR1 MNHNS, CDR2 SASEGT. Trimming shortened V by 5 bases and J by 4 bases, and 14 bases separated the two germline ends. The CDR3 DNA reads as TGTGCCAGCAGTTCAGGGATCTGGGCCACTGAAGCTTTCTTT. Translation gives CASSSGIWATEAFF.

V is TRBV30 and J is TRBJ2-7, with TRBD1 matching 9 bases. This CDR3 comprises 14 residues. Germline V CDR1 and CDR2: GTSNPN, SVGIG (reference sequence). V gave up 2 bases and J gave up 4 bases; unmatched junction bases: 6. CDR3: CAWSLDRGFYEQYF. The CDR3 DNA reads as TGTGCCTGGAGTTTGGACAGGGGTTTTTACGAGCAGTACTTC. The full variable domain, with the rest looked up from reference TRBV30 and TRBJ2-7, is SQTIHQWPATLVQPVGSPLSLECTVEGTSNPNLYWYRQAAGRGLQLLFYSVGIGQISSEVPQNLSASRPQDRQFILSSKKLLLSDSGFYLCAWSLDRGFYEQYFGPGTRLTVT.

This clone was seen a few times. The chain combines TRBV4-2 with TRBJ2-7; TRBD2 agrees at 7 bases. Germline V CDR1 and CDR2: LGHNA, YNFKEQ. The CDR3 runs to 15 residues. Germline trimming cut 3 bases from V and 0 bases from J; bases unmatched to any gene: 5. Here the CDR3 reads CASSQTSSRSYEQYF. CDR3 nucleotide sequence: TGTGCCAGCAGCCAGACTAGCAGTCGCTCCTACGAGCAGTACTTC.

The J gene is TRBJ2-7, the V gene TRBV9, with 7 bases that match TRBD2. V was pared by 2 bases and J by 6 bases, with 11 bases of the junction left unmatched. The CDR3 is made up of 15 amino acids. Germline V gene data show CDR1 as SGDLS and CDR2 as YYNGEE. CDR3 in amino acids: CASSVSAGVVGEQYF. In nucleotides, the CDR3 is TGTGCCAGCAGCGTCTCGGCGGGAGTTGTTGGCGAGCAGTACTTC.

The chain carries TRBV7-6 and TRBJ1-3; D may be TRBD1 (5 bases). The germline V and J ends were trimmed by 5 bases and 4 bases, with 18 bases remaining between them. Germline CDR1 is SGHVS and CDR2 is FNYEAQ. The CDR3 runs to 16 residues. In DNA form, the CDR3 reads TGTGCCAGCAGCCTCGGGCCCTCTGGGGCCGGAAACACCATATATTTT. This codes for CASSLGPSGAGNTIYF.

The chain uses TRBV7-2 and TRBJ2-3, with TRBD2 matching over 7 bases. After removal of 11 bases from V and 4 bases from J, the junction contained 6 bases not matched to a gene. The CDR3 totals 12 residues. Germline V gene lookup returns CDR1 SGHTA and CDR2 FQGNSA. CDR3 DNA sequence: TGTGCCTCCTGGGCGGGGGCAGATACGCAGTATTTT. Its translation is CASWAGADTQYF.